A selection of T cell receptor beta chains follows, all from one sample in a study of shared clonotypes between healthy human individuals. Profiled with immunoSEQ multiplex PCR; TCRdb holds only in-frame clones, not every one. The data contain some 2.4 million clones, 90% to 95% of them seen just once; the ten biggest clones take up 0.36%. Material: naive CD4+ T cells from PBMCs. Receptor source: a man between 18 and 29 years old in good health. Some clones in this sample may be carry-over from other donors' samples. Both conserved end residues are part of each CDR3. A D gene is named only where the DNA matches it firmly. For some rows the clone size is stated as once, few or many, or as a class when expanded; others skip it.

-	TRBV6-6	TRBJ1-2	-	CASSYSGQGGYTF	TGTGCCAGCAGTTACTCCGGACAAGGGGGCTACACCTTC
-	TRBV25-1	TRBJ1-1	-	CASMKMGSGPEAFF	TGTGCCAGCATGAAGATGGGCTCCGGGCCTGAAGCTTTCTTT
-	TRBV7-9	TRBJ2-1	-	CASSLRLAFGNEQFF	TGTGCCAGCAGCTTAAGGCTAGCCTTTGGAAATGAGCAGTTCTTC
-	TRBV6-1	TRBJ2-6	-	CASGTSRANVLTF	TGTGCCAGCGGGACGTCGAGGGCCAACGTCCTGACTTTC
-	TRBV9	TRBJ1-5	-	CASSVTDSNQPQHF	TGTGCCAGCAGCGTTACGGATAGCAATCAGCCCCAGCATTTT
-	TRBV28	TRBJ1-2	-	CASTAPEGNYGYTF	TGTGCCAGCACCGCCCCTGAGGGGAACTATGGCTACACCTTC
-	TRBV5-8	TRBJ2-7	TRBD1	CASSFQDREEQYF	TGTGCCAGCAGCTTCCAGGACAGGGAAGAGCAGTACTTC
-	TRBV18	TRBJ2-5	TRBD1	CASSLRQGQETQYF	TGTGCCAGCTCACTCCGACAGGGGCAAGAGACCCAGTACTTC
-	TRBV18	TRBJ2-7	TRBD1	CASSPSGQGVYEQYF	TGTGCCAGCTCACCCTCAGGACAGGGGGTCTACGAGCAGTACTTC
-	TRBV7-3	TRBJ1-1	-	CASSLTSSNTEAFF	TGTGCCAGCAGCTTAACGAGCTCGAACACTGAAGCTTTCTTT
-	TRBV6-5	TRBJ1-1	TRBD1	CASSRDRGRAFF	TGTGCCAGCAGTCGGGACAGGGGACGAGCTTTCTTT
once	TRBV30	TRBJ2-2	-	CAWSNGQSWRELFF	TGTGCCTGGAGTAACGGTCAAAGTTGGAGGGAGCTGTTTTTT
-	TRBV2	TRBJ2-7	-	CASSYYRGGEQYF	TGTGCCAGCAGTTATTACAGGGGAGGCGAGCAGTACTTC
few	TRBV10-3	TRBJ1-2	TRBD1	CAISESGQGNYGYTF	TGTGCCATCAGTGAGAGCGGACAGGGGAATTATGGCTACACCTTC
-	TRBV10-3	TRBJ2-1	TRBD2	CAIRDLRGRNEQFF	TGTGCCATCAGGGACCTTCGCGGGAGAAATGAGCAGTTCTTC